In its sample, the clone carrying this T cell receptor beta chain was seen once. Its antigen is as yet unknown. This entry is derived from a study of T-cell memory formation after mild COVID-19. Study details: The TCR clusters were mostly specific to one donor. Whole-study findings and limits: Cross-reactive memory seemingly joined, as some responding clones were found in pre-infection memory.

The authors produced TCR alpha and TCR beta cDNA libraries with sample barcodes and UMIs by 5'RACE using constant-segment primers. TCRdb reprocessed the 5' RACE reads via MiXCR and lists one record per CDR3 protein. This table has hundreds of thousands of distinct CDR3 sequences, about 22% appearing once. CDR3 length equals 14 residues. J was trimmed by 0 bases and V by 7 bases; bases with no gene match: 3. Germline V CDR1 and CDR2: SGHRS, YFSETQ. V is TRBV5-1 and J is TRBJ2-3, with 9 bases that match TRBD1. The sequenced sample consisted of PBMCs or a T cell subset sorted from them (not recorded which). The TCR comes from an adult woman who had mild COVID-19 (a few samples of this study predate the infection). Cell type and time point are not known. CDR3 nucleotides: TGCGCCAGCCGGACAGGGGATAGCACAGATACGCAGTATTTT. Residues: CASRTGDSTDTQYF.